This section outlines one T cell receptor (beta chain) sequence together with its context. As part of library construction, unique molecular identifiers were attached to individual cDNA molecules. MiXCR, applied by TCRdb to the 5' RACE reads, yields one record per CDR3 protein. The sample contains about 83,000 distinct CDR3 sequences, approximately 14% of which appear only once. V lost 10 bases and J lost 4, with 23 bases in between. From germline, CDR1 is MNHEY and CDR2 SVGEGT. The CDR3 contains 15 residues. The sample is drawn from a study of early T cells in non-severe SARS-CoV-2 infection. Study-level information: The study sequenced bulk RNA from unsorted whole blood, with chains unpaired.

The chain carries TRBV6-2 or TRBV6-3 and TRBJ2-7; D might be TRBD1 or TRBD2, each matching 5 bases. The TCR sequence derives from an adult who was a healthcare worker with PCR-confirmed SARS-CoV-2 infection or an uninfected control (not recorded which). The specimen sequenced was whole blood. CDR3 nucleotide sequence: TGTGCCACCCGGAACCTGGGGACGCAATTTTACGAGCAGTACTTC. Its translation is CATRNLGTQFYEQYF.